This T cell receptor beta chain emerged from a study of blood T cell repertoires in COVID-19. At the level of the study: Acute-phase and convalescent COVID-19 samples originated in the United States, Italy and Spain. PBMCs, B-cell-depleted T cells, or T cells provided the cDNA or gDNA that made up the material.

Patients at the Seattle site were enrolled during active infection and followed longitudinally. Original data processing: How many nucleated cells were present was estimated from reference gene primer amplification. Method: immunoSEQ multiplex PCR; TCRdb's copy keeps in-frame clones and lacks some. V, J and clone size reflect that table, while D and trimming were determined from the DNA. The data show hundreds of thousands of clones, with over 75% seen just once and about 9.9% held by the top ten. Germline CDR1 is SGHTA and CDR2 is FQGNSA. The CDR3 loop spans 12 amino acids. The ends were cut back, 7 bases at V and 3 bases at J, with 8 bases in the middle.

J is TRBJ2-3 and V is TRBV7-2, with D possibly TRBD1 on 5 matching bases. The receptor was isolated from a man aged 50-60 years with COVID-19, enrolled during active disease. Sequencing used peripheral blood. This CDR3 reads CASTPGTDTQYF. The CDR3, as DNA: TGTGCCAGCACCCCAGGGACAGATACGCAGTATTTT.